The 25 T cell receptor beta chains listed next were all sequenced from one sample in a study of T cells in Graves' hyperthyroidism and ophthalmopathy. It was RNA transcripts that yielded the amplified TCR beta CDR3 regions. TCR CDR3 underwent first-round RT-PCR with the HTBI primer set. TCRdb re-called the multiplex PCR reads with MiXCR, one entry per CDR3 protein. The profile shows 500,000 to 750,000 distinct CDR3 sequences, roughly 50% of them singletons. Sequencing used peripheral blood or thyroid tissue (not recorded which). The receptors were sampled from a woman aged 18-35 years with Graves' hyperthyroidism.

This clonotype was found many times. The rearrangement links TRBV6-1 to TRBJ2-7; 11 nucleotides agree with TRBD2. The CDR3 extends over 14 amino acids. J gave up 4 bases and V 9 bases, and 8 bases lay outside the gene matches. Looked up from germline, CDR1 is MNHNS and CDR2 is SASEGT. In DNA form, the CDR3 reads TGTGCCAGTCATACTAGCGGGAGACGATACGAGCAGTACTTC. This sequence encodes CASHTSGRRYEQYF.

Concerning this clonotype: One junction end disagrees with the germline gene, perhaps due to a read error. V gene TRBV29-1 combines with J gene TRBJ2-7; 12 bases agree with TRBD2. Germline loops: CDR1 SQVTM, CDR2 ANQGSEA. The length of the CDR3 is 15 residues. The CDR3 region is CSVEIGLAGSYVQYF. CDR3 nucleotide sequence: TGCAGCGTTGAAATAGGACTAGCGGGATCCTACGTGCAGTACTTC.

This clonotype was counted at least ten times. This chain joins TRBV7-9 and TRBJ1-6; D is unclear. The CDR3 sequence is 14 residues long. Germline lookup yields CDR1 SEHNR and CDR2 FQNEAQ (reference sequence). Deletions cut 4 bases from V and 5 bases from J, with 9 bases between. This CDR3 is CASSSATNNSPLHF. In DNA form, the CDR3 reads TGTGCCAGCAGCTCCGCGACTAATAATTCACCCCTCCACTTT.

The rearrangement uses TRBV11-2 and TRBJ2-5; the match to TRBD2 covers 7 bases. Trimming removed 3 bases from V and 7 bases from J; junction bases left unmatched: 11. Germline V gene data show CDR1 as SGHAT and CDR2 as FQNNGV. The CDR3 covers 15 residues. The CDR3 DNA reads as TGTGCCAGCAGCTTCCTGGGGGACGGGAGGATGACCCAGTACTTC. It specifies CASSFLGDGRMTQYF.

This rearrangement joins TRBV29-1 to TRBJ1-1; D unclear. Germline V lookup: CDR1 SQVTM, CDR2 ANQGSEA. The CDR3 is 10 amino acids. The CDR3 DNA follows: TGCACCGTAGGTAGAAATGAAGCTTTCTTT. It specifies CTVGRNEAFF.

The gene calls are TRBV24-1 and TRBJ2-1; TRBD2 matches 8 bases. Trimming took 5 bases from V and 2 from J; bases not matched to a gene: 4. CDR3 length: 15 amino acids. CDR1 is KGHDR and CDR2 is SFDVKD in the germline V gene. This CDR3 is CATSASGSPYNEQFF. The CDR3 DNA sequence: TGTGCCACCAGTGCCAGCGGGAGCCCCTACAATGAGCAGTTCTTC.

Points on this clonotype: Being one base from a much bigger clone, this may be a read error. This chain joins TRBV5-6 and TRBJ2-2; possible D gene TRBD2, 6 bases. The CDR3 consists of 12 residues. Germline V gives CDR1 SGHDT, CDR2 YYEEEE. CDR3 sequence reads: CASSVSGGEPFF. The CDR3 coding sequence is TGTGCCAGCAGCGTCAGCGGCGGGGAGCCGTTTTTT.

This CDR3 reads CASSPGQHQYF. The DNA for the CDR3 is TGTGCCAGCTCACCGGGACAGCATCAGTACTTC. This chain links TRBV18 with TRBJ2-7, with TRBD1 matching 7 bases. Germline V gene sequence: CDR1 KGHSH, CDR2 LQKENI. With 3 bases clipped from V and 10 bases from J, the junction kept 3 bases outside the gene matches. This CDR3 comprises 11 residues.

In the case of this clonotype: A clone one base away is much larger, so this may be a read error. The chain combines TRBV24-1 with TRBJ1-1, with D unclear. CDR3 length: 13 residues. Looked up from germline, CDR1 is KGHDR and CDR2 is SFDVKD. Between the trimmed V and J ends, which lost 4 bases and 4 bases, there was a span of 9 bases. CDR3 nucleotides: TGTGCCACCAGTGACCACTCGGGCACTGAAGCTTTCTTT. It encodes CATSDHSGTEAFF.

J is TRBJ2-7 and V is TRBV19; D could derive from TRBD1 or TRBD2 (9 bases each). Germline V gives CDR1 LNHDA, CDR2 SQIVND (reference sequence). Trimming took off 6 bases at V and 3 bases at J, with 21 bases between the two ends. The CDR3 contains 16 residues. The CDR3 protein is CASSTSSGTGNYEQYF. The CDR3 DNA follows: TGTGCCAGTAGCACATCTAGCGGGACAGGGAACTACGAGCAGTACTTC.

Remarks on this clonotype: A junction boundary mismatches the germline segment, possibly from a read error. The CDR3 loop reads CAGSISGYEQYF. The CDR3 DNA reads as TGTGCCGGTAGTATATCTGGCTACGAGCAGTACTTC. The genes are TRBV19 and TRBJ2-7; D gene uncertain. The length of the CDR3 is 12 residues. The germline CDR1 and CDR2 sequences are LNHDA and SQIVND (reference sequence).

The DNA of the CDR3 is TGTGCGGTCCAGGGGACCCAGTACTTC. It is translated as CAVQGTQYF. The J gene is TRBJ2-5, the V gene TRBV24-1; D is possibly TRBD1 (5 bases). The CDR3 length is 9 residues. Per the germline V gene, CDR1 is KGHDR and CDR2 is SFDVKD.

The J gene is TRBJ2-5, the V gene TRBV2, with 8 bases lining up with TRBD1. V lost 7 bases and J lost 6; bases outside the gene matches: 10. CDR3 length: 14 residues. Germline assignment: CDR1 SNHLY and CDR2 FYNNEI. CDR3 DNA: TGTGCCAGCACCGGACAGGGAGATGTAAAGACCCAGTACTTC. As protein: CASTGQGDVKTQYF.

The chain combines TRBV12-3 or TRBV12-4 with TRBJ2-5; TRBD2 is a possible D gene (6 bases). This CDR3 is 16 amino acids long. With 0 bases removed from V and 9 bases from J, the gap between germline ends came to 20 bases. CDR3 region: CASSLARYTSNQPQYF. In DNA, the CDR3 is TGTGCCAGCAGTTTAGCGCGGTACACTAGCAATCAGCCCCAGTACTTC.

The sample holds many counts of this clonotype. The chain recombines TRBV2 with TRBJ1-2; no definite D call. Trimming cost V 3 bases and J 4 bases, with 6 bases left between them. Germline V gene data show CDR1 as SNHLY and CDR2 as FYNNEI. The CDR3 runs to 12 residues. The CDR3: CASSEDGYGYTF. The DNA for the CDR3 is TGTGCCAGCAGTGAGGACGGCTATGGCTACACCTTC.

This clonotype was seen at least ten times. V gene TRBV19 combines with J gene TRBJ2-7; TRBD1 matches at 9 bases. Germline assignment: CDR1 LNHDA and CDR2 SQIVND (reference sequence). This CDR3 has 15 residues. Trimming removed 6 bases from V and 5 bases from J; junction bases left unmatched: 11. DNA for the CDR3: TGTGCCAGTAGAGAAATGGGACAGGGAACTAACGAGCAGTACTTC. Protein: CASREMGQGTNEQYF. The full variable domain, in which reference TRBV19 and TRBJ2-7 provide the parts outside the CDR3, is DGGITQSPKYLFRKEGQNVTLSCEQNLNHDAMYWYRQDPGQGLRLIYYSQIVNDFQKGDIAEGYSVSREKKESFPLTVTSAQKNPTAFYLCASREMGQGTNEQYFGPGTRLTVT.

This chain links TRBV29-1 with TRBJ2-4; D is possibly TRBD1 or TRBD2 (6 bases each). The germline V gene has CDR1 SQVTM and CDR2 ANQGSEA. Trimming cost V 6 bases and J 0 bases, with 12 bases left between them. This CDR3 spans 14 amino acids. The CDR3 loop is CSVAGHLAKNIQYF. The CDR3 DNA reads TGCAGCGTCGCGGGACACCTAGCCAAAAACATTCAGTACTTC.

This clonotype was counted at least ten times. The chain couples TRBV4-1 to TRBJ1-4; perhaps TRBD1 as D (6 bases). Trimming pared 3 bases from V and 7 bases from J, leaving 15 bases between. This CDR3 is built from 15 residues. CDR1 is MGHRA, CDR2 YSYEKL, per germline. The CDR3 spells CASSQAGTRGEKLFF. For the CDR3, the DNA is TGCGCCAGCAGCCAGGCCGGGACACGGGGTGAAAAACTGTTTTTT.

This clonotype has a count of ten or more. This chain joins TRBV3-1 and TRBJ1-1; D remains unclear. In germline, CDR1 is LGHDT, CDR2 YNNKEL (reference sequence). The CDR3 length is 11 residues. The V gene lost 8 bases and the J gene lost 8 bases, with 12 bases spanning the gap. CDR3 sequence: CASSGGDEAFF. In nucleotides, the CDR3 is TGTGCCAGCTCTGGTGGAGACGAAGCTTTCTTT.

In this sample, this clonotype turned up many times. The chain joins TRBV20-1 to TRBJ1-1; D unclear. This CDR3 is 13 amino acids long. Per the germline V gene, CDR1 is DFQATT and CDR2 is SNEGSKA (reference sequence). With 3 bases removed from V and 3 bases from J, the gap between germline ends came to 11 bases. The chain's CDR3 is CSASRPEHTEAFF. The CDR3 bases are TGCAGTGCTAGCCGACCGGAGCACACTGAAGCTTTCTTT.

Many counts were recorded for this clonotype. This rearrangement joins TRBV5-6 to TRBJ2-7, with a weak D call TRBD2 (5 bases). The CDR3 loop spans 15 amino acids. Germline lookup yields CDR1 SGHDT and CDR2 YYEEEE. V was clipped by 3 bases and J by 0 bases, with 13 bases between them. The CDR3 coding sequence is TGTGCCAGCAGCTCCCCCCGAGGGCCCTCCTACGAGCAGTACTTC. Amino acids: CASSSPRGPSYEQYF.

This clonotype showed up many times. The chain links TRBV29-1 to TRBJ1-2; no definite D call. Trimming stripped 3 bases from V and 6 bases from J, with 11 bases between. Looked up from germline, CDR1 is SQVTM and CDR2 is ANQGSEA. CDR3 length equals 12 residues. The CDR3, as DNA: TGCAGCGTTGAGTCGCAGGTGGATGGCTACACCTTC. It encodes CSVESQVDGYTF.

This clonotype was observed at least ten times. Germline and junction disagree at one end, which may indicate a read error. V and J are TRBV7-3 and TRBJ2-2, with TRBD1 matching 7 bases. The CDR3 length is 12 residues. Germline CDR1 and CDR2: SGHTA and FQGTGA. CDR3: CASSLGQGELFF. CDR3 DNA sequence: TGCGCCAGCAGCTTGGGACAGGGGGAGCTGTTTTTT.

The table lists this clonotype with many counts. The rearrangement links TRBV12-5 to TRBJ1-1; possible D gene TRBD1, 6 bases. Trimming shortened V by 4 bases and J by 4 bases, and 13 bases separated the two germline ends. The CDR3 loop spans 14 amino acids. Germline loops: CDR1 LGHNT, CDR2 FRNRAP. The DNA for the CDR3 is TGTGCTAGTGGTTCACAGGGTCCGGGCACTGAAGCTTTCTTT. Amino acids: CASGSQGPGTEAFF.

Ten or more counts support this clonotype. The rearrangement links TRBV14 to TRBJ2-5; D is possibly TRBD1 (6 bases). The length of the CDR3 is 16 residues. Germline V gene data show CDR1 as SGHDN and CDR2 as FVKESK. V was trimmed by 5 bases and J by 4 bases, leaving 20 bases between them. In DNA, the CDR3 is TGTGCCAGCAGCTCCAAGCCCGGACAGTTGGGAGAGACCCAGTACTTC. Its protein product is CASSSKPGQLGETQYF.